One and the same sample provided the 8 T cell receptor beta chains below, sequenced in a study of cytomegalovirus exposure and HLA in healthy donors. Assay used: immunoSEQ multiplex PCR; TCRdb lists only in-frame clones, some missing. The data contain about 130,000 clones, nearly 90% of them singletons. What was sequenced was PBMCs. The source is a young woman in good health and CMV-seronegative.

Only a few counts were recorded for this clone. The chain is built from TRBV19 and TRBJ2-2, with D possibly being TRBD1 (5 bases). V lost 3 bases to trimming and J lost 6 bases, with 11 bases between them. The CDR3 runs to 14 residues. Germline V gives CDR1 LNHDA, CDR2 SQIVND (reference sequence). This CDR3 is CASSIAGKPGELFF. The CDR3 coding sequence is TGTGCCAGTAGTATCGCAGGGAAACCCGGGGAGCTGTTTTTT. Combining the CDR3 with reference TRBV19 and TRBJ2-2 gives the whole variable domain DGGITQSPKYLFRKEGQNVTLSCEQNLNHDAMYWYRQDPGQGLRLIYYSQIVNDFQKGDIAEGYSVSREKKESFPLTVTSAQKNPTAFYLCASSIAGKPGELFFGEGSRLTVL.

The CDR3 DNA reads TGTGCCAGCAGCACGACAGAAATGGATCAGCCCCAGCATTTT. Its translation: CASSTTEMDQPQHF. The genes are TRBV28 and TRBJ1-5, with D possibly TRBD1 on 5 matching bases. The CDR3 loop spans 14 amino acids. Looked up from germline, CDR1 is MDHEN and CDR2 is SYDVKM. The V end was cut by 6 bases, the J end by 5 bases, with 14 bases between.

The genes are TRBV19 and TRBJ2-3, with 8 bases that match TRBD2. V dropped 7 bases and J dropped 6; count of bases not matched to a gene: 12. This CDR3 has 15 amino acids. Germline assignment: CDR1 LNHDA and CDR2 SQIVND (reference sequence). CDR3 sequence reads: CASTDRGGMVDTQYF. The CDR3, as DNA: TGTGCCAGTACCGACCGCGGGGGGATGGTCGATACGCAGTATTTT.

This rearrangement joins TRBV28 to TRBJ2-7; TRBD1 might be the D (5 bases). V was cut by 2 bases and J by 3 bases, with 11 bases left in between. This CDR3 has 14 residues. CDR1 and CDR2 (germline): MDHEN, SYDVKM. The CDR3 is CASSLPGYIYEQYF. CDR3 sequence (DNA): TGTGCCAGCAGTTTACCAGGGTACATCTACGAGCAGTACTTC. The variable domain in full, with the rest retrieved from reference TRBV28 and TRBJ2-7, is DVKVTQSSRYLVKRTGEKVFLECVQDMDHENMFWYRQDPGLGLRLIYFSYDVKMKEKGDIPEGYSVSREKKERFSLILESASTNQTSMYLCASSLPGYIYEQYFGPGTRLTVT.

In this sample, this clone turned up once. V usage is TRBV27 and J usage is TRBJ1-2; 10 bases match TRBD1. The V and J ends lost 7 bases and 3 bases, in that order; junction bases with no gene match: 8. Germline V gene lookup returns CDR1 MNHEY and CDR2 SMNVEV (reference sequence). CDR3 size: 15 residues. For the CDR3, the DNA is TGTGCCAGCATAGGAAGGACAGGGGGGCACTATGGCTACACCTTC. Amino acids: CASIGRTGGHYGYTF.

The chain carries TRBV30 and TRBJ1-1, with D unresolved. With 4 bases removed from V and 1 base from J, the gap between germline ends came to 10 bases. The CDR3 loop spans 13 amino acids. The germline gives CDR1 GTSNPN, CDR2 SVGIG (reference sequence). The CDR3 reads CAWNSQENTEAFF. DNA of the CDR3: TGTGCCTGGAACAGTCAGGAGAACACTGAAGCTTTCTTT. Combining the CDR3 with reference TRBV30 and TRBJ1-1 gives the whole variable domain SQTIHQWPATLVQPVGSPLSLECTVEGTSNPNLYWYRQAAGRGLQLLFYSVGIGQISSEVPQNLSASRPQDRQFILSSKKLLLSDSGFYLCAWNSQENTEAFFGQGTRLTVV.

The chain recombines TRBV4-2 with TRBJ2-7; 8 positions agree with TRBD2. This CDR3 is built from 16 residues. V was clipped by 2 bases and J by 2 bases; unmatched bases: 8. The germline CDR1 and CDR2 sequences are LGHNA and YNFKEQ. CDR3 nucleotide sequence: TGTGCCAGCAGCCAACGGAGCGGGAGAGACACCTACGAGCAGTACTTC. Amino acids: CASSQRSGRDTYEQYF.

The V and J genes are TRBV10-3 and TRBJ1-2; D perhaps matches TRBD1 (6 bases). Trimming stripped 2 bases from V and 5 bases from J, with 9 bases between. CDR1 and CDR2 from the germline V gene are ENHRY and SYGVKD. The CDR3 has 13 amino acids. This CDR3 is CAISERQGYGYTF. The CDR3 DNA sequence: TGTGCCATCAGTGAGCGGCAGGGGTATGGCTACACCTTC.